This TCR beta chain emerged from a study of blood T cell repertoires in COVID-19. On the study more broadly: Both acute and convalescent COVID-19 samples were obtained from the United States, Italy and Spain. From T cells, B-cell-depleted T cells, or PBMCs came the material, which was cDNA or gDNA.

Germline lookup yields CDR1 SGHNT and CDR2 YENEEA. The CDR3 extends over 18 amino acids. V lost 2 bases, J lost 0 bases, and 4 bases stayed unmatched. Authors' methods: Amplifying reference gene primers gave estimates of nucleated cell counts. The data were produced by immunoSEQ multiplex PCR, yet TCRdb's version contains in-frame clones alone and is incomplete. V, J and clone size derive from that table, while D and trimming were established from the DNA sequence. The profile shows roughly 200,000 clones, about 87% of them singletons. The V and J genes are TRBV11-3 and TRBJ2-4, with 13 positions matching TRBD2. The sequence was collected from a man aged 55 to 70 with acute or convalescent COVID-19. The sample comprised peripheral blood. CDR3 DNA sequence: TGTGCCAGCAGCTTAACTAGCGGGGGGGCCTCAGCCAAAAACATTCAGTACTTC. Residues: CASSLTSGGASAKNIQYF.